This T cell receptor (beta chain) came from a study of sequential checkpoint blockade in melanoma. About the study: Patients were randomized 1:1 to nivolumab-then-ipilimumab or ipilimumab-then-nivolumab first-line.

As to treatment: randomized to nivolumab then ipilimumab (arm A) or the reverse (arm B). None of the patients previously received DNA-damaging chemotherapy. Live CD3+CD8+ CD19− CD56− cells were sorted from PBMCs. V lost 0 bases and J 0 bases, leaving 8 bases between the germline ends. CDR3 length: 15 residues. Germline CDR1 is LGHNA and CDR2 is YSLEER. This table comes from immunoSEQ multiplex PCR, and its TCRdb copy is limited to in-frame clones, with some not included. This table holds about 12,000 clones, roughly 79% found once. This chain connects TRBV4-3 to TRBJ1-2; D not certain. The sequence came from a human donor with melanoma. The sample here was CD8+ T cells sorted from blood (inferred from file names), taken from a patient given nivolumab and ipilimumab in sequence. CDR3 in DNA: TGCGCCAGCAGCCAAGACAGGTATACTAACTATGGCTACACCTTC. It encodes CASSQDRYTNYGYTF.